The clone carrying this T cell receptor beta chain came up a few times. What it recognizes is unknown. The source of the sample is a study of T cell repertoires in aging, cancer and after chemotherapy. Study context: Six age groups, ranging from 30 or younger to 70 or older, included the donors. Some 10 million TCR reads were in the whole dataset. Findings and limits, study-wide: Loss of evenness, beyond lost richness, contributed to age-related TCR diversity decline in cancer patients. Untreated cancer patients had significantly lower blood TCR diversity than age-matched healthy donors.

CDR3 length: 16 amino acids. V gave up 5 bases and J gave up 0 bases, with 11 bases separating them. Germline V gives CDR1 LNHDA, CDR2 SQIVND (reference sequence). A mixed TRB-A/B primer pool amplified rearranged TRB by multiplex touch-down PCR. Each CDR3 protein gets one entry after TCRdb re-called the multiplex PCR reads with MiXCR. The table records 4,000 to 4,500 distinct CDR3 sequences, around 30% of them present only once. Amplification of TCR beta used genomic DNA extracted from peripheral blood. This chain uses TRBV19 with TRBJ2-6; D is uncertain. The sample comprised blood. The clonotype originates from a human donor in good health. CDR3 bases: TGTGCCAGTAGTCAACAACTGATCTCTGGGGCCAACGTCCTGACTTTC. This translates into CASSQQLISGANVLTF. The variable domain in full, completed from reference TRBV19 and TRBJ2-6, reads DGGITQSPKYLFRKEGQNVTLSCEQNLNHDAMYWYRQDPGQGLRLIYYSQIVNDFQKGDIAEGYSVSREKKESFPLTVTSAQKNPTAFYLCASSQQLISGANVLTFGAGSRLTVL.